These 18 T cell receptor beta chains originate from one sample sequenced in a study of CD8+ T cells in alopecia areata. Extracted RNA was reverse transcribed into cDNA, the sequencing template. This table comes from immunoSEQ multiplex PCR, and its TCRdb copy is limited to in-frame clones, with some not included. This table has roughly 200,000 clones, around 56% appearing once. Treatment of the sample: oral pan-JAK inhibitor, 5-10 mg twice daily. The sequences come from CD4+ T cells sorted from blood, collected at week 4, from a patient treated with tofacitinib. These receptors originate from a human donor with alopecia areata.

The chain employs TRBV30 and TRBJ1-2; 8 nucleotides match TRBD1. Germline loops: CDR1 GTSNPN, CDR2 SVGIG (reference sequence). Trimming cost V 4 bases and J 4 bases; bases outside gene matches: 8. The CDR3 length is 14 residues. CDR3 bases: TGTGCCTGGAAGGGCAGGGGGCTTATCTATGGCTACACCTTC. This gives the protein CAWKGRGLIYGYTF.

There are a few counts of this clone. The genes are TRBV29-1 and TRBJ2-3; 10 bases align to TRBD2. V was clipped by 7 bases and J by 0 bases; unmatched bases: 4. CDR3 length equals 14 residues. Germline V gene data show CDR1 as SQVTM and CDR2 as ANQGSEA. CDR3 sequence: CSAPGLASTDTQYF. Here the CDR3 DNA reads TGCAGCGCCCCGGGACTAGCGAGCACAGATACGCAGTATTTT.

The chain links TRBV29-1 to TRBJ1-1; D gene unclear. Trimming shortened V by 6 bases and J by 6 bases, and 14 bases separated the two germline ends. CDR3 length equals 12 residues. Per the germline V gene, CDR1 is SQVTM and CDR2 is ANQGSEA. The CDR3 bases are TGCAGCGTAGTCCCACGGGAAGCTGAAGCTTTCTTT. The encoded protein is CSVVPREAEAFF.

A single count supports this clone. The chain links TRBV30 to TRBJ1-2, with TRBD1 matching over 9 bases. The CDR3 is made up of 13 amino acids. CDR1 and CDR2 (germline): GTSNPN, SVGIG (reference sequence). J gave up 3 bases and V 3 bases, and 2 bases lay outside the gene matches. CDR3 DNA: TGTGCCTGGAGGGGACAGGGAGACTATGGCTACACCTTC. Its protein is CAWRGQGDYGYTF.

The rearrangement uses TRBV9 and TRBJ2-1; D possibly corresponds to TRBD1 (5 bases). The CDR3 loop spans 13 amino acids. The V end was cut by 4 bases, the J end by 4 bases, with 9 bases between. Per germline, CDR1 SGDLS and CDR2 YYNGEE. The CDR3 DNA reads TGTGCCAGCAGCAAAGACAGATACAATGAGCAGTTCTTC. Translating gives CASSKDRYNEQFF.

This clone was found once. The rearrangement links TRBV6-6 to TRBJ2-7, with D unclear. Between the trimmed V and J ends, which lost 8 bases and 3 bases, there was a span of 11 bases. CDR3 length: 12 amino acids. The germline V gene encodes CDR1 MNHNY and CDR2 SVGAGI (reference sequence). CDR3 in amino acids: CASGVNRYEQYF. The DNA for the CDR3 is TGTGCCAGCGGGGTGAATCGCTACGAGCAGTACTTC.

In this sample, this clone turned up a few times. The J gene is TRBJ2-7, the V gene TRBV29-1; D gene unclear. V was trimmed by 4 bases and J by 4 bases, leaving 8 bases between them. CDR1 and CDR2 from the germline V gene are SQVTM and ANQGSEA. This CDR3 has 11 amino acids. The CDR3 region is CSVGVSYEQYF. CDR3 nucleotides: TGCAGCGTTGGGGTGTCATACGAGCAGTACTTC.

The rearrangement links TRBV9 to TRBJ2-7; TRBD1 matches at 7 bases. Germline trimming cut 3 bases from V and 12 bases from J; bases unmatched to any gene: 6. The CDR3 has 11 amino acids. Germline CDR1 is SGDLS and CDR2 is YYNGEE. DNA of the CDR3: TGTGCCAGCAGCGGAAGACAGGGAACGTACTTC. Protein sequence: CASSGRQGTYF.

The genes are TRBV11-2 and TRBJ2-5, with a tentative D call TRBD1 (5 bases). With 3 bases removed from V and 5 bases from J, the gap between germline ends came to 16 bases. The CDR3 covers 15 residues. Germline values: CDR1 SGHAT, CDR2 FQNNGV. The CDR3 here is CASSLGPGLRETQYF. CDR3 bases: TGTGCCAGCAGCTTGGGTCCAGGGCTACGGGAGACCCAGTACTTC.

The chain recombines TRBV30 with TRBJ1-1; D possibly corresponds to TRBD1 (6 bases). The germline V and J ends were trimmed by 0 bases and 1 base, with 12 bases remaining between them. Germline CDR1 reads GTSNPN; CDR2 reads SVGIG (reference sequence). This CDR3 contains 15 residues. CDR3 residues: CAWSVPVGANTEAFF. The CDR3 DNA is TGTGCCTGGAGTGTACCAGTGGGGGCGAACACTGAAGCTTTCTTT.

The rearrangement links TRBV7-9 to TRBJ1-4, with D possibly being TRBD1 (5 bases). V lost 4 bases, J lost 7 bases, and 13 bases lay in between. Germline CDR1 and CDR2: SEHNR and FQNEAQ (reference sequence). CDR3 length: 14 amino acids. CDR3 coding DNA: TGTGCCAGCAGCTACGCAGGGCCTGGTGAAAAACTGTTTTTT. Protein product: CASSYAGPGEKLFF.

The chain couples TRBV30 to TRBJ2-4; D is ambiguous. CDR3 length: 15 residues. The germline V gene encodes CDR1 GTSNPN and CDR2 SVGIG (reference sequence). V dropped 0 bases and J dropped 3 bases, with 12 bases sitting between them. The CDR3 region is CAWSVGRGDKNIQYF. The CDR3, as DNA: TGTGCCTGGAGTGTAGGGCGTGGGGACAAAAACATTCAGTACTTC.

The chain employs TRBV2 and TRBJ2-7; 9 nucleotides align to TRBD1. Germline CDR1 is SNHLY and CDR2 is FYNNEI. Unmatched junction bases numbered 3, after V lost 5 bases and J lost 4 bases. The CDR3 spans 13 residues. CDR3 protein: CASSRDREYEQYF. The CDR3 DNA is TGTGCCAGCAGTCGGGACAGGGAATACGAGCAGTACTTC.

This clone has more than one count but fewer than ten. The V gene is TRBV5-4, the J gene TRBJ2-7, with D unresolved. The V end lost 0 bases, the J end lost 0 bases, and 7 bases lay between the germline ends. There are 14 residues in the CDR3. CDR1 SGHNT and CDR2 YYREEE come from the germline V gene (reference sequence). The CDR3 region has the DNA TGTGCCAGCAGCTTGGACAAAAACTCCTACGAGCAGTACTTC. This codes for CASSLDKNSYEQYF. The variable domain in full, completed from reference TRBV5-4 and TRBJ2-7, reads ETGVTQSPTHLIKTRGQQVTLRCSSQSGHNTVSWYQQALGQGPQFIFQYYREEENGRGNFPPRFSGLQFPNYSSELNVNALELDDSALYLCASSLDKNSYEQYFGPGTRLTVT.

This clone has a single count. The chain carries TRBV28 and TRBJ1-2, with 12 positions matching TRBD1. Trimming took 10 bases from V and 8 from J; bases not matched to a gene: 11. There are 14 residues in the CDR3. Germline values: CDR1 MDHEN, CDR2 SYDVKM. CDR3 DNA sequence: TGTGCCATAACTAGGGACAGGGGGCAGGACGGCTACACCTTC. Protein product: CAITRDRGQDGYTF.

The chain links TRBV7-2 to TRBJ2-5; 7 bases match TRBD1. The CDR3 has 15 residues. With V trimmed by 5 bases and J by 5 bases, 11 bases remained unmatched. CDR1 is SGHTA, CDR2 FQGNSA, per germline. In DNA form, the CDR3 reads TGTGCCAGCAGCCAACAGAGACAGGGATGGGAGACCCAGTACTTC. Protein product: CASSQQRQGWETQYF.

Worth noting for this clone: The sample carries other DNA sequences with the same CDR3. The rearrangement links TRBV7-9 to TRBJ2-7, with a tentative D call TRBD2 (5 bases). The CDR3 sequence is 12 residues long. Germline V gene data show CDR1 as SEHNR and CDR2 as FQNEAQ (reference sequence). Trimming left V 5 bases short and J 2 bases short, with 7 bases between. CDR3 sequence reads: CASSLGAYEQYF. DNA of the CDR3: TGTGCCAGCAGCCTCGGGGCCTACGAGCAGTACTTC.

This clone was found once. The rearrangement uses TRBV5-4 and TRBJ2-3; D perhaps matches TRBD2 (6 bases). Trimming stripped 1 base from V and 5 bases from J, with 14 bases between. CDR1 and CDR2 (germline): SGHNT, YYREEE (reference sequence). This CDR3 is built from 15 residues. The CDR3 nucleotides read TGTGCCAGCAGCTTGCCCGGGGGTGGAGTAGATACGCAGTATTTT. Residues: CASSLPGGGVDTQYF.